The present entry profiles one T cell receptor (beta chain) with its context. Original methodology: Quantification of nucleated cells was approximated via reference gene primer amplification. Method: immunoSEQ multiplex PCR; TCRdb's copy keeps in-frame clones and lacks some. The V and J calls and the clone size are those of that table, but D and trimming were determined from the DNA. The sample lists about 120,000 clones; about four fifths were seen once. This entry is derived from a study of blood T cell repertoires in COVID-19. Study summary: Some COVID-19 samples were acute and others convalescent; all came from the United States, Italy and Spain. Sources were T cells, B-cell-depleted T cells, or PBMCs; the material itself was cDNA or gDNA.

The V and J ends lost 7 bases and 4 bases respectively, with 10 bases between them. The CDR3 length is 13 residues. CDR1 MNHEY and CDR2 SVGAGI come from the germline V gene. The sequencing input was peripheral blood. The chain combines TRBV6-5 with TRBJ2-2, with D possibly matching TRBD2 (6 bases). The sequence was obtained from a man aged 70-80 years with acute or convalescent COVID-19. CDR3 loop: CASIRESTGELFF. CDR3 sequence (DNA): TGTGCCAGCATACGGGAGTCCACCGGGGAGCTGTTTTTT.